Presented here are 23 T cell receptor gamma chains from one specimen sequenced in a study of Vδ1+ human thymocytes. Study-level points and caveats: Highly polyclonal TRG and TRD repertoires with Gaussian CDR3 length distributions appeared in thymus.

RNA was extracted from the cells and then reverse transcribed. Pooled V-gene forward primers with one constant-region reverse primer generated the CDR3 amplicons by multiplex PCR. TCRdb re-called the multiplex PCR reads with CATT. The table has some 11,000 gamma-chain clones, approximately 40% seen once. These receptors lack a known antigen. The sequenced material came from Vdelta1+ gamma-delta thymocytes from the thymus. Subset indicated: FACS-sorted CD3+ TCRalphabeta- TCRVdelta1+ TCRVdelta2- thymocytes. The source of these receptors is a boy under two years old who had congenital heart surgery.

The chain employs TRGV5 and TRGJ1 or TRGJ2. TCRdb leaves out the J gene; it was filled in here by matching the DNA to germline. The CDR3 is 15 residues long. V shed 1 base and J 0 bases; nucleotides not matched to a gene: 6. In germline, CDR1 is VINAFY, CDR2 YDVSNSKD. The CDR3 nucleotides read TGTGCCACCTGGGACAGACTCTCGAATTATTATAAGAAACTCTTT. This encodes CATWDRLSNYYKKLF.

The table lists this clone with a few counts. V is TRGV9 and J is TRGJ1 or TRGJ2. The V gene end was trimmed by 5 bases and the J gene end by 2 bases; junction bases not matched to a gene: 6. CDR1 is GITISATS, CDR2 ISYDGTV, per germline (reference sequence). CDR3 length: 13 amino acids. Here the CDR3 reads CALWGRYYYKKLF. DNA of the CDR3: TGTGCCTTGTGGGGGCGATATTATTATAAGAAACTCTTT.

Worth noting for this clone: A junction boundary mismatches the germline segment, possibly from a read error. The chain recombines TRGV9 with TRGJ1 or TRGJ2. Germline CDR1 GITISATS, CDR2 ISYDGTV (reference sequence). CDR3 size: 10 residues. Here the CDR3 reads CASWEAPTLF. CDR3 in DNA: TGTGCCTCGTGGGAGGCCCCGACACTCTTT.

This clone came up a few times. This sequence joins TRGV9 and TRGJ1 or TRGJ2. Germline CDR1 and CDR2: GITISATS and ISYDGTV (reference sequence). V lost 0 bases and J lost 3; bases outside the gene matches: 5. The CDR3 totals 14 residues. The DNA for the CDR3 is TGTGCCTTGTGGGAGGTGCGGATTTATTATAAGAAACTCTTT. The encoded protein is CALWEVRIYYKKLF.

V and J are TRGV8 and TRGJ1 or TRGJ2. The J gene comes from matching the DNA to germline here; TCRdb lacks it. After removal of 0 bases from V and 7 bases from J, the junction contained 3 bases not matched to a gene. Per the germline V gene, CDR1 is VENAVY and CDR2 is YDSYNSRV. There are 12 residues in the CDR3. CDR3 coding DNA: TGTGCCACCTGGGATAGGCTCTATAAGAAACTCTTT. Its protein is CATWDRLYKKLF.

The chain is built from TRGV9 and TRGJ1 or TRGJ2. V trimming: 4 bases; J trimming: 9 bases; junction bases outside the gene matches: 9. This CDR3 region has 12 residues. CDR1 is GITISATS and CDR2 is ISYDGTV in the germline V gene (reference sequence). CDR3 DNA sequence: TGTGCCTTGTGGGACCCCTGTTTTAAGAAACTCTTT. It encodes CALWDPCFKKLF.

The J gene was recorded as TRGJ1 or TRGJ2; no V gene was called. CDR3 length equals 10 residues. The CDR3 nucleotides are TGTGCCACCTGGGATAGTTGGAAACTCTTT. It encodes CATWDSWKLF.

This clone was counted only a few times. The sample holds other DNA sequences that translate to the same CDR3. The chain joins TRGV2 to TRGJ1 or TRGJ2. V lost 0 bases to trimming and J lost 8 bases; unmatched junction nucleotides: 1. CDR3 length: 11 amino acids. Per the germline V gene, CDR1 is EGSNGY and CDR2 is YDSYNSKV. CDR3 region: CATWDGHKKLF. The CDR3 coding sequence is TGTGCCACCTGGGACGGGCATAAGAAACTCTTT.

This clone was recorded a few times. The V gene is TRGV5, the J gene TRGJ1 or TRGJ2. CDR1 is VINAFY, CDR2 YDVSNSKD, per germline. This CDR3 spans 15 amino acids. V was pared by 0 bases and J by 5 bases, with 10 bases of the junction left unmatched. The CDR3 DNA sequence: TGTGCCACCTGGGACAGGCTCGGGCGGCATTATAAGAAACTCTTT. The encoded protein is CATWDRLGRHYKKLF.

This clone was recorded a few times. The V and J genes are TRGV4 and TRGJ1 or TRGJ2. The CDR3 sequence is 12 residues long. CDR1 EGSTGY and CDR2 YDSYTSSV come from the germline V gene. The ends lost 6 bases at V and 3 bases at J; junction bases unmatched: 5. CDR3 nucleotides: TGTGCCACCTGGTCTTCTTATTATAAGAAACTCTTT. This sequence encodes CATWSSYYKKLF.

The chain has TRGV5 and TRGJ1 or TRGJ2. CDR1 is VINAFY, CDR2 YDVSNSKD, per germline. CDR3 size: 9 residues. The trim removed 3 bases at V and 11 bases at J, leaving 1 base unmatched. The CDR3, as DNA: TGTGCCACCTGGGACGAGAAACTCTTT. Protein: CATWDEKLF.

The V and J genes are TRGV4 and TRGJ1 or TRGJ2. TCRdb leaves out the J gene; it was filled in here by matching the DNA to germline. V lost 0 bases and J lost 5; bases outside the gene matches: 7. CDR3 length: 14 amino acids. Germline V lookup: CDR1 EGSTGY, CDR2 YDSYTSSV. The CDR3: CATWDGRDDYKKLF. In DNA, the CDR3 is TGTGCCACCTGGGATGGGCGGGATGATTATAAGAAACTCTTT.

The J gene is TRGJP2, the V gene TRGV4. TCRdb records no J gene; here it was assigned by comparing the DNA to germline. V was pared by 0 bases and J by 5 bases, with 6 bases of the junction left unmatched. The CDR3 loop spans 15 amino acids. CDR1 and CDR2 from the germline V gene are EGSTGY and YDSYTSSV. CDR3 protein: CATWDGGGSDWIKTF. CDR3 nucleotides: TGTGCCACCTGGGATGGGGGGGGGAGTGATTGGATCAAGACGTTT.

This chain uses TRGV4 with TRGJ1 or TRGJ2. Matching the DNA to germline supplied the J gene, which TCRdb does not give. CDR1 is EGSTGY, CDR2 YDSYTSSV, per germline. This CDR3 is built from 14 residues. Trimming cost V 1 base and J 3 bases; bases outside gene matches: 6. CDR3 sequence (DNA): TGTGCCACCTGGGATGGTACATTTTATTATAAGAAACTCTTT. It encodes CATWDGTFYYKKLF.

The gene calls are TRGV4 and TRGJ1 or TRGJ2. TCRdb gives no J gene; it was assigned here by matching the DNA to germline. Germline V CDR1 and CDR2: EGSTGY, YDSYTSSV. This CDR3 has 13 amino acids. V lost 4 bases and J lost 7; bases outside the gene matches: 10. Written as DNA, the CDR3 is TGTGCCACCTGGGAGGACCCGGGATATAAGAAACTCTTT. Protein: CATWEDPGYKKLF.

The chain recombines TRGV5 with TRGJ1 or TRGJ2. The J gene is absent in TCRdb and was assigned here via DNA matching to germline. The CDR3 consists of 18 residues. J lost 0 bases, V lost 0 bases, and 14 bases had no gene match. Germline values: CDR1 VINAFY, CDR2 YDVSNSKD. CDR3 loop: CATWDRGERNPNYYKKLF. CDR3 bases: TGTGCCACCTGGGACAGGGGGGAGCGAAACCCGAATTATTATAAGAAACTCTTT.

The V and J genes are TRGV9 and TRGJ1 or TRGJ2. TCRdb offers no J gene call, so here the DNA was matched to germline to obtain one. The CDR3 extends over 17 amino acids. After removal of 0 bases from V and 6 bases from J, the junction contained 17 bases not matched to a gene. Germline loops: CDR1 GITISATS, CDR2 ISYDGTV (reference sequence). CDR3: CALWEVPLILGTYKKLF. The CDR3 DNA is TGTGCCTTGTGGGAGGTGCCTCTGATTTTAGGGACTTATAAGAAACTCTTT.

This clone turned up a few times. J is TRGJ1 or TRGJ2 and V is TRGV3. Trimming took 0 bases from V and 5 from J; bases not matched to a gene: 4. CDR1 VTNTFY and CDR2 YDVSTARD come from the germline V gene (reference sequence). CDR3 length equals 13 residues. The CDR3 DNA follows: TGTGCCACCTGGGACAGGCAGCATTATAAGAAACTCTTT. This sequence encodes CATWDRQHYKKLF.

The chain uses TRGV5 and TRGJ1 or TRGJ2. In the absence of a J gene in TCRdb, the DNA was matched to germline to assign it here. V gave up 3 bases and J gave up 3 bases; unmatched junction bases: 5. CDR1 and CDR2 from the germline V gene are VINAFY and YDVSNSKD. The CDR3 has 13 residues. In DNA form, the CDR3 reads TGTGCCACCTGGGACGGATCTTATTATAAGAAACTCTTT. It is translated as CATWDGSYYKKLF.

The chain is built from TRGV2 and TRGJ1 or TRGJ2. No J gene is reported in TCRdb; it was inferred here by comparing the DNA with germline. The CDR3 covers 13 residues. Germline loops: CDR1 EGSNGY, CDR2 YDSYNSKV. V was pared by 4 bases and J by 8 bases, with 11 bases of the junction left unmatched. CDR3 DNA: TGTGCCACCTGGGATTCGACGGGCGATAAGAAACTCTTT. Translation: CATWDSTGDKKLF.

The rearrangement uses TRGV9 and TRGJ1 or TRGJ2. No J gene was available from TCRdb, and it was assigned here by a germline match of the DNA. V lost 0 bases and J lost 7; bases outside the gene matches: 12. CDR1 is GITISATS, CDR2 ISYDGTV, per germline (reference sequence). This CDR3 contains 15 residues. CDR3 protein: CALWEVRFAWYKKLF. The CDR3 DNA sequence: TGTGCCTTGTGGGAGGTGCGATTTGCGTGGTATAAGAAACTCTTT.

This chain joins TRGV4 and TRGJ1 or TRGJ2. V trimming: 4 bases; J trimming: 4 bases; junction bases outside the gene matches: 4. The CDR3 is 12 residues long. Germline CDR1 EGSTGY, CDR2 YDSYTSSV. The CDR3 bases are TGTGCCACCTGGGAAAGCTATTATAAGAAACTCTTT. Residues: CATWESYYKKLF.

Concerning this clone: Distinct nucleotide sequences in the sample also encode this CDR3. This chain uses TRGV4 with TRGJ1 or TRGJ2. The J gene, not given by TCRdb, was assigned here from a germline match of the nucleotide sequence. The CDR3 has 13 amino acids. Losses at the gene ends were 2 bases for V and 4 bases for J; bases not matched to a gene: 5. Germline CDR1 reads EGSTGY; CDR2 reads YDSYTSSV. For the CDR3, the DNA is TGTGCCACCTGGGATGCGGGGTATTATAAGAAACTCTTT. Translated, it gives CATWDAGYYKKLF.